Listed below are T cell receptor beta chains from one sample, sequenced in a study of response to subunit inactivated influenza vaccine. TCRdb passed the RT-PCR reads through MiXCR, listing each CDR3 protein once. This table has approximately 520,000 distinct CDR3 sequences, approximately 16% appearing once. The material was CD4+ T cells sorted from PBMCs, obtained roughly 24 months after vaccination. These receptor sequences come from a man in his fifties or sixties who received an inactivated influenza vaccine. Each CDR3 is given with its conserved first and last residue. The order of the fields is clone size, D gene, V gene, J gene, CDR3 DNA, CDR3 protein. A D gene is named only where the DNA matches it firmly. A row's size may be missing; if present it is once, few, many or a size class.

NA	TRBD2	TRBV20-1	TRBJ2-3	TGCAGTGCTAGAGTCGGGGGACTAGCGCAGATCACAGATACGCAGTATTTT	CSARVGGLAQITDTQYF
many	NA	TRBV7-9	TRBJ1-4	TGTGCCAGCAGCTCTTCTGCAGTCCCGGGTGAAAAACTGTTTTTT	CASSSSAVPGEKLFF
NA	NA	TRBV29-1	TRBJ2-2	TGCAGCGTACGGGAGAGGTCCGGGGAGCTGTTTTTT	CSVRERSGELFF
NA	NA	TRBV21-1	TRBJ1-5	TGTGCCAGCAGGGTGAGGAGAGATTATAGCAATCAGCCCCAGCATTTT	CASRVRRDYSNQPQHF
NA	NA	TRBV28	TRBJ2-7	TGTGCCAGCACTGCGTCGGGCACCTACTCCTACGAGCAGTACTTC	CASTASGTYSYEQYF
few	TRBD1	TRBV3-1	TRBJ2-1	TGTGCCAGCAGCCAGCGTCGACAGGGGTGGGGCTCCTACAATGAGCAGTTCTTC	CASSQRRQGWGSYNEQFF
few	NA	TRBV6-1	TRBJ1-6	TGTGCCAGCAGTGAAGCGACCCGAGACCCCCTCCACTTT	CASSEATRDPLHF
NA	TRBD1	TRBV20-1	TRBJ1-5	TGCAGTGCTCAATATGGGACAGGAAGCAATCAGCCCCAGCATTTT	CSAQYGTGSNQPQHF
NA	NA	TRBV24-1	TRBJ2-3	TGTGCCACCAGTGACGGGGGGCTCACGCAGTATTTT	CATSDGGLTQYF
NA	NA	TRBV20-1	TRBJ1-6	TGCAGTGCTAGGTCTGCCACTTTGGCAGGCTATAATTCACCCCTCCACTTT	CSARSATLAGYNSPLHF
NA	TRBD1	TRBV12-3/TRBV12-4	TRBJ2-2	TGTGCCAGCAGGACGACAGGGGGAGGCACCGGGGAGCTGTTTTTT	CASRTTGGGTGELFF
NA	NA	TRBV6-2/TRBV6-3	TRBJ2-5	TGTGCCAGCAGTTACGATGTCCGCCGGGCTACCAAAAGGGGGGAGACCCAGTACTTC	CASSYDVRRATKRGETQYF
NA	NA	TRBV24-1	TRBJ2-5	TGTGCCACCAGTGACGGGGCCCAAGAGACCCAGTACTTC	CATSDGAQETQYF
NA	TRBD1	TRBV24-1	TRBJ2-1	TGTGCCACCAGCCCGACAGGGTTCACCTACAATGAGCAGTTCTTC	CATSPTGFTYNEQFF